Sequencing of this T cell receptor (beta chain) was carried out in a study of T cells in Graves' hyperthyroidism and ophthalmopathy. Study-level background: Blood from the periphery was taken at initial diagnosis, before any treatment. General observations from the study: Most clonotypes expanded in thyroid above 0.001 were likewise present in blood. The model predicted ophthalmopathy a median 6.5 months before onset.

Using 10 ml of fresh peripheral blood, PBMCs were prepared. Researchers amplified the TCR beta CDR3 regions from RNA transcripts. HTBI primers drove first-round RT-PCR of the TCR CDR3. TCRdb itself ran the multiplex PCR reads through MiXCR, one entry per CDR3 protein. This table holds hundreds of thousands of distinct CDR3 sequences, roughly 15% found once. This clonotype was observed many times. Its antigen is not known. The CDR3 loop spans 15 amino acids. The germline CDR1 and CDR2 sequences are MNHNY and SVGAGI (reference sequence). Germline trimming cut 2 bases from V and 7 bases from J; bases unmatched to any gene: 6.

Sequences were obtained from blood. This sequence originates from a man aged 18-30 years with Graves' ophthalmopathy. The chain is built from TRBV6-6 and TRBJ2-1; TRBD2 agrees at 9 bases. CDR3: CASSYVAGGRNEQFF. CDR3 DNA sequence: TGTGCCAGCAGTTACGTGGCGGGGGGGCGTAATGAGCAGTTCTTC.